Sequencing of this T cell receptor beta chain was carried out in a study of response to subunit inactivated influenza vaccine. TCRdb ran MiXCR on the RT-PCR reads and lists one entry per CDR3 protein. Here the sample spans about 570,000 distinct CDR3 sequences, over 9.5% being singletons. For this clonotype: Its cognate antigen is unknown.

Germline V gene lookup returns CDR1 DFQATT and CDR2 SNEGSKA (reference sequence). The CDR3 is 13 residues long. Whole-study results and caveats: After each seasonal influenza vaccination, few new T cells are recruited, the authors suggested.

This clonotype was sampled from a man in his fifties or sixties who received an inactivated influenza vaccine. V usage is TRBV20-1 and J usage is TRBJ2-7; the match to TRBD2 covers 8 bases. The sequencing here drew on PBMCs from blood, taken on the day of vaccination. The CDR3 sequence: CRPEAGVDYEQYF. In nucleotides, the CDR3 is TGCAGGCCAGAAGCGGGAGTGGACTACGAGCAGTACTTC.